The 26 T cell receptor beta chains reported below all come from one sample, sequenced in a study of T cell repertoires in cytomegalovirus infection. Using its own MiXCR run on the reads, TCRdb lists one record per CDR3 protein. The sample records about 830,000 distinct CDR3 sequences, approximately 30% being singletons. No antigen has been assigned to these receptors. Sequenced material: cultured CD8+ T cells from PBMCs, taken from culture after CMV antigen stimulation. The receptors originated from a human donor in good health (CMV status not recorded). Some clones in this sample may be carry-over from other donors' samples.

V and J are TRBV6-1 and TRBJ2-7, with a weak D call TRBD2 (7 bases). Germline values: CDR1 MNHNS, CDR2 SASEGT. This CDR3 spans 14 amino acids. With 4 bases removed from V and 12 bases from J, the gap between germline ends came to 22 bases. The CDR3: CASSGGGLVRVGYV. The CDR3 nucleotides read TGTGCCAGCAGTGGGGGGGGGCTTGTCAGGGTGGGGTACGTC.

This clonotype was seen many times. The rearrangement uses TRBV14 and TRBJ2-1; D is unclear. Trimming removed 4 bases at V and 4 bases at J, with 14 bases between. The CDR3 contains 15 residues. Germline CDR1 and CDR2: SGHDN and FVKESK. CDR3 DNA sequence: TGTGCCAGCAGCCCATTCGTGGGAATTTACAATGAGCAGTTCTTC. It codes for CASSPFVGIYNEQFF.

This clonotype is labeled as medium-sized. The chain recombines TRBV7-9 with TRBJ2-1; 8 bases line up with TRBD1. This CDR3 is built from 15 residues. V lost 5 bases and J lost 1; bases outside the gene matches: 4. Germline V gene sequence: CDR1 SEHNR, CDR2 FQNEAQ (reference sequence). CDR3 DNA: TGTGCCAGCAGCCCCCGGGACAGGTCCTACAATGAGCAGTTCTTC. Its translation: CASSPRDRSYNEQFF.

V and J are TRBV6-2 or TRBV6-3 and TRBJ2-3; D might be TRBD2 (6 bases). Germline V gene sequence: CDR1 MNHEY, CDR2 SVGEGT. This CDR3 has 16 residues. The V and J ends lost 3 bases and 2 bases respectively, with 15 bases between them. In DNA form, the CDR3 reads TGTGCCAGCAGTTATGGCGCGGGGACCTTCACAGATACGCAGTATTTT. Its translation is CASSYGAGTFTDTQYF.

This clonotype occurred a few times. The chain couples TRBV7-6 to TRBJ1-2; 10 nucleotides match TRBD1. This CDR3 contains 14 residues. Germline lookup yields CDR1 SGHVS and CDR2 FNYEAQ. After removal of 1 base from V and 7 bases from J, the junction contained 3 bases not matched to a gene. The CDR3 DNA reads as TGTGCCAGCAGCTTAGGGACAGGGGGTGGTGGCTACACCTTC. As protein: CASSLGTGGGGYTF. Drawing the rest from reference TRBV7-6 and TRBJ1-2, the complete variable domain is GAGVSQSPRYKVTKRGQDVALRCDPISGHVSLYWYRQALGQGPEFLTYFNYEAQQDKSGLPNDRFSAERPEGSISTLTIQRTEQRDSAMYRCASSLGTGGGGYTFGSGTRLTVV.

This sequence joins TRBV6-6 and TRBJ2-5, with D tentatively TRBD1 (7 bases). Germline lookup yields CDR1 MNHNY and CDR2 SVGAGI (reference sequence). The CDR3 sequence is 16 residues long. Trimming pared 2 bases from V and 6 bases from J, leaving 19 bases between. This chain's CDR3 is CASSYDVPSGGQTQYF. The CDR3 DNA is TGTGCCAGCAGTTACGACGTCCCTTCAGGGGGGCAGACCCAGTACTTC.

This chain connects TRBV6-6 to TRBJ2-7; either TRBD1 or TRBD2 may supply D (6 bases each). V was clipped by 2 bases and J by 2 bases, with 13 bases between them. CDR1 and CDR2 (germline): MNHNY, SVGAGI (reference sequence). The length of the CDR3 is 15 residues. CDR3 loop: CASSYKGGLTYEQYF. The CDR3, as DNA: TGTGCCAGCAGTTACAAGGGGGGTTTAACCTACGAGCAGTACTTC.

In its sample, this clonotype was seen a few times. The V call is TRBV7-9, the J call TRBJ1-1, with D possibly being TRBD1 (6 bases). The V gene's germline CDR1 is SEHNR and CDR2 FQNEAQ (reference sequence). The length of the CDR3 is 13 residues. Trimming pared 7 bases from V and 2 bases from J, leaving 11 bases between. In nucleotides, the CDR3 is TGTGCCAGCAACTACAGGGTTAACACTGAAGCTTTCTTT. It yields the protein CASNYRVNTEAFF.

As DNA, the CDR3 is TGTGCCACCGGACAGGGGGTCGGGGAGCAGTACGTC. It codes for CATGQGVGEQYV. This rearrangement joins TRBV6-2 or TRBV6-3 to TRBJ2-7; 10 bases agree with TRBD1. CDR1 MNHEY and CDR2 SVGEGT come from the germline V gene. The CDR3 extends over 12 amino acids. After removal of 10 bases from V and 7 bases from J, the junction contained 7 bases not matched to a gene.

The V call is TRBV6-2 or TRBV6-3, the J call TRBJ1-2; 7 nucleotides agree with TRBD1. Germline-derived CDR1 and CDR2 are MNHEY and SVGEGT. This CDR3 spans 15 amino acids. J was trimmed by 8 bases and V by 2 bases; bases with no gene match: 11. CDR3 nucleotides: TGTGCCAGCAGTTACACCGGGACAGATTTTACGGGCTACACCTTC. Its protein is CASSYTGTDFTGYTF.

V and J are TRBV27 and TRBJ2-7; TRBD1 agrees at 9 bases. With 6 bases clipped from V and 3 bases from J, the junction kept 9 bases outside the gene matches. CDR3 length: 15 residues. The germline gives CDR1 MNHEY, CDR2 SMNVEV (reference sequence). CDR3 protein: CASRLTGGPGYEQYF. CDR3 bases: TGTGCCAGCAGACTAACAGGGGGCCCCGGCTACGAGCAGTACTTC.

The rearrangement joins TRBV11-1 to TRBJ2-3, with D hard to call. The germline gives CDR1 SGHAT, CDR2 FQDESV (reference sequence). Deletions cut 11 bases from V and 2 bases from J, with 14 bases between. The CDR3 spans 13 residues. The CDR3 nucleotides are TGTGCCTCGAGTGATCCGTACACAGATACGCAGTATTTT. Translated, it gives CASSDPYTDTQYF. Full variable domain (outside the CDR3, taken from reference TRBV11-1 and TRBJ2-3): EAEVAQSPRYKITEKSQAVAFWCDPISGHATLYWYRQILGQGPELLVQFQDESVVDDSQLPKDRFSAERLKGVDSTLKIQPAELGDSAMYLCASSDPYTDTQYFGPGTRLTVL.

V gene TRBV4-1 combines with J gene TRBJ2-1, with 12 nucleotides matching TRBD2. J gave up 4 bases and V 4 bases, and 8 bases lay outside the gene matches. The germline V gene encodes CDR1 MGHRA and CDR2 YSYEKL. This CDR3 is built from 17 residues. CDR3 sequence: CASSPRTSGDLYNEQFF. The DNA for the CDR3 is TGCGCCAGCAGCCCCCGGACTAGCGGGGATCTTTACAATGAGCAGTTCTTC.

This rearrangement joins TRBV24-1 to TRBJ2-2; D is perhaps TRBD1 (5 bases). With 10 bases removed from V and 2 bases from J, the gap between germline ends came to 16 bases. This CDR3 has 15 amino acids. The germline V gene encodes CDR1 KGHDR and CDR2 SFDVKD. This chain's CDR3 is CATAPLDRNTGELFF. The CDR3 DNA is TGTGCCACGGCCCCACTCGACAGAAACACCGGGGAGCTGTTTTTT.

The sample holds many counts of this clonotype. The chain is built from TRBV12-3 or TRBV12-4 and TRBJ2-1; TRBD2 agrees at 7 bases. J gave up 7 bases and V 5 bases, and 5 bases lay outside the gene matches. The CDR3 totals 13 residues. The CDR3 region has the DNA TGTGCCAGCAGTCCCGCCGGGGGGAATGAGCAGTTCTTC. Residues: CASSPAGGNEQFF.

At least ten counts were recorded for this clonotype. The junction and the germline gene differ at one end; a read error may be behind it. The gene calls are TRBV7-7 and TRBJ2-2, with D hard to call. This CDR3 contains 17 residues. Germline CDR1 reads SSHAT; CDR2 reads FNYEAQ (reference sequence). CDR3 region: CASSLDDFEANTGELFF. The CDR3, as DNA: TGTGCTAGCAGCCTCGATGATTTTGAGGCGAACACCGGGGAGCTGTTTTTT.

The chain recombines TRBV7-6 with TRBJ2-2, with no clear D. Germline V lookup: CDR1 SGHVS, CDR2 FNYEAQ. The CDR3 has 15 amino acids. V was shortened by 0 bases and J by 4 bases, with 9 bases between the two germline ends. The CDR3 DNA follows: TGTGCCAGCAGCTTAGCTATAACAGCCACCGGGGAGCTGTTTTTT. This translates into CASSLAITATGELFF.

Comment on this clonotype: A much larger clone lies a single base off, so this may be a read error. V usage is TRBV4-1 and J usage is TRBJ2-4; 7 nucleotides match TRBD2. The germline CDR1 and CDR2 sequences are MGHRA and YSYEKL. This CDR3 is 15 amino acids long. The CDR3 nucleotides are TGTGTCAGCAGCCAGGCTAGCGGTGGAAAAAACATTCAGTACTTC. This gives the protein CVSSQASGGKNIQYF.

CDR3 DNA: TGTGCCAGTACCAAATATGGAAGCTCCTACAATGAGCAGTTCTTC. This gives the protein CASTKYGSSYNEQFF. The chain is built from TRBV19 and TRBJ2-1; D is unclear. Germline assignment: CDR1 LNHDA and CDR2 SQIVND (reference sequence). CDR3 length: 15 residues. V was trimmed by 7 bases and J by 0 bases, leaving 13 bases between them.

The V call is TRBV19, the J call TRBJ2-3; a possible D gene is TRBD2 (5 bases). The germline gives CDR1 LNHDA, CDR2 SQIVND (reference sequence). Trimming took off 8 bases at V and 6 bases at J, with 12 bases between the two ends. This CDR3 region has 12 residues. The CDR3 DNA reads TGTGCCAGTGCGTATTGGGAGGATACGCAGTATTTT. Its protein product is CASAYWEDTQYF.

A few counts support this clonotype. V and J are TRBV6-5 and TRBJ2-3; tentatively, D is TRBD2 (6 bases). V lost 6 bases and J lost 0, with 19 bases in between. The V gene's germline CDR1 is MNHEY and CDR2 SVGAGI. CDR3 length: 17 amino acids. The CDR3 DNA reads TGTGCCAGCAGCCGGGACGGGCTAGCGAGTAGCACAGATACGCAGTATTTT. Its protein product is CASSRDGLASSTDTQYF.

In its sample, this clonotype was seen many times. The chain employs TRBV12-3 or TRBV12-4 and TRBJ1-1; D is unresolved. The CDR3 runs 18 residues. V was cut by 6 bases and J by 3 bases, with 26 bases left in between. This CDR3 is CASRSTLGSPGRYTEAFF. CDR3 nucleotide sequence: TGTGCCAGCAGATCGACCCTGGGCAGTCCTGGTCGGTACACTGAAGCTTTCTTT.

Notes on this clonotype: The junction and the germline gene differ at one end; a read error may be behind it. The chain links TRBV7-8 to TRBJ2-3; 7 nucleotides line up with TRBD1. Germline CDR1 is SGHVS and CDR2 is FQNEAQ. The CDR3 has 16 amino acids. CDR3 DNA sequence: TGTGTCAGCAGCTCAATCGGGACAGTCAGCACAGATACGCAGTATTTT. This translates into CVSSSIGTVSTDTQYF.

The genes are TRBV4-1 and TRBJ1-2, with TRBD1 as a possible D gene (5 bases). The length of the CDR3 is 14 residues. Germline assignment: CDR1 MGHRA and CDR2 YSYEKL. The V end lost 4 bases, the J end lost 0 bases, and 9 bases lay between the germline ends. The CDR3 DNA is TGCGCCAGCAGCCCCGACAGTCCTAACTATGGCTACACCTTC. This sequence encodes CASSPDSPNYGYTF.

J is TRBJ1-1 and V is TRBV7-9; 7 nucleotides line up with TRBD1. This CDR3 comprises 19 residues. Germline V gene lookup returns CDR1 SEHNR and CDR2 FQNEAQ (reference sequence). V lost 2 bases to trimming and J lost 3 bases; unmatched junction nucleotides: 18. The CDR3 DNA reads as TGTGCCAGCAGCTTAATGGGGGGGGCAGGGGGAGAATTCGACACTGAAGCTTTCTTT. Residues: CASSLMGGAGGEFDTEAFF.

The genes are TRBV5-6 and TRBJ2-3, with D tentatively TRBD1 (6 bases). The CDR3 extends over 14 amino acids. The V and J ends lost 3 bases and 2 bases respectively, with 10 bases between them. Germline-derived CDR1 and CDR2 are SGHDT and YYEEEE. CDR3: CASSYGTLTDTQYF. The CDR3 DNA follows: TGTGCCAGCAGCTACGGGACACTCACAGATACGCAGTATTTT.